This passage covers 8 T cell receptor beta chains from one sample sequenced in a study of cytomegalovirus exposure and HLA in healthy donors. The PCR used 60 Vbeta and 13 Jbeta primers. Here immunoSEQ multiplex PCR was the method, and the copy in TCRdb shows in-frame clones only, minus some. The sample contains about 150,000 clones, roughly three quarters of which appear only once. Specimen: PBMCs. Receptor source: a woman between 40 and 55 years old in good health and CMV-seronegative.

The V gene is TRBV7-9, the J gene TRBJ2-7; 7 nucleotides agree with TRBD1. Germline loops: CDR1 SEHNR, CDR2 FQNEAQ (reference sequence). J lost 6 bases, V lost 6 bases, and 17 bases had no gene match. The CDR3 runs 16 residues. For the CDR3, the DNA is TGTGCCAGCAGTCCAGTGATCGGGGACAGCCACCTCGAGCAGTACTTC. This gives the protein CASSPVIGDSHLEQYF.

The CDR3, as DNA: TGTGCCAGCAGCTTCCTAGCGGGGGACAATGAGCAGTTCTTC. Its protein is CASSFLAGDNEQFF. The rearrangement links TRBV5-4 to TRBJ2-1, with 10 bases matching TRBD2. Trimming at V came to 2 bases and at J to 5 bases, leaving 1 base not matched to a gene. The germline CDR1 and CDR2 sequences are SGHNT and YYREEE (reference sequence). CDR3 length: 14 residues.

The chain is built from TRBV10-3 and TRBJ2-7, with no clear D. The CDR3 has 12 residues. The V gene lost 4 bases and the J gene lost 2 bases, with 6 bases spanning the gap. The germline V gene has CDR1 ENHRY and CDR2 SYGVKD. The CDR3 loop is CAISANPYEQYF. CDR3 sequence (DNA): TGTGCCATCAGTGCTAACCCCTACGAGCAGTACTTC.

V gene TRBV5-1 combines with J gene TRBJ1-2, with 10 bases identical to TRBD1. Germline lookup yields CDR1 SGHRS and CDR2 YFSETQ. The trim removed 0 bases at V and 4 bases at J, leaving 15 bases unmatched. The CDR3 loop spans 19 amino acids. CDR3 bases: TGCGCCAGCAGCTTGGTTTACCCTCGGACAGGGGGTCTTAGCTATGGCTACACCTTC. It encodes CASSLVYPRTGGLSYGYTF.

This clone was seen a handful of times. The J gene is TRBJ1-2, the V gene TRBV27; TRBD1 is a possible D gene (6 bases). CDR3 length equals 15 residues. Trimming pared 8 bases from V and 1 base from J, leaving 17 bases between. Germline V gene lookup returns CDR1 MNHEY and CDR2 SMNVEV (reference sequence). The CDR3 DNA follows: TGTGCCAGCCATGGGGGGGCAGACTTTAACTATGGCTACACCTTC. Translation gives CASHGGADFNYGYTF.

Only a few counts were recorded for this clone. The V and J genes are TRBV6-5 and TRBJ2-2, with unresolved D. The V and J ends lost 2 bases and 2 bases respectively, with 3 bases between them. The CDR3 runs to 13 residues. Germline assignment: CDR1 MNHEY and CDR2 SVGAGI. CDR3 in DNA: TGTGCCAGCAGTTACCAAAACACCGGGGAGCTGTTTTTT. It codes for CASSYQNTGELFF.

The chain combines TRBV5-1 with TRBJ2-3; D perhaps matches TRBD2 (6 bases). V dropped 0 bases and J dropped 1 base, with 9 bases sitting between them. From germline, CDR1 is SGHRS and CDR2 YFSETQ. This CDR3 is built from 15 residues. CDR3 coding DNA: TGCGCCAGCAGCTTGGTGCCGGGGGGCACAGATACGCAGTATTTT. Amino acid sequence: CASSLVPGGTDTQYF. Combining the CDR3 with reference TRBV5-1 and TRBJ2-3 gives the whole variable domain KAGVTQTPRYLIKTRGQQVTLSCSPISGHRSVSWYQQTPGQGLQFLFEYFSETQRNKGNFPGRFSGRQFSNSRSEMNVSTLELGDSALYLCASSLVPGGTDTQYFGPGTRLTVL.

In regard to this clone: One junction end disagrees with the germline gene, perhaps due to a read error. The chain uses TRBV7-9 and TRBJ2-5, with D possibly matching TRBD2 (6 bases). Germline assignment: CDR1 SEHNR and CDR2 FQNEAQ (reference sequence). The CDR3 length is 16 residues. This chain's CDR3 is CSSRPGSTGRIETQYF. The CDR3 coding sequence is TGTTCCAGCAGACCGGGGTCCACCGGGAGAATAGAGACCCAGTACTTC.